The clone carrying this T cell receptor beta chain has at least ten counts. Its specificity is unknown. This sample is drawn from a study of T cells in Graves' hyperthyroidism and ophthalmopathy. Study outcomes and limitations: Ophthalmopathy was model-predicted a median around seven months pre-onset. Expanded thyroid clonotypes (above 0.001) were mostly also found in blood.

TCR beta CDR3 region amplification was performed from RNA transcripts. The HTBI set primed first-round TCR CDR3 RT-PCR. Each CDR3 protein is one row after TCRdb ran MiXCR on the multiplex PCR reads. Of 350,000 to 450,000 distinct CDR3 sequences in the sample, 11% to 15% were seen once. The authors obtained PBMCs from 10 ml of fresh peripheral blood. Per germline, CDR1 SGHKS and CDR2 YYEKEE (reference sequence). The CDR3 is 15 amino acids. The ends were cut back, 1 base at V and 4 bases at J, with 15 bases in the middle. The chain has TRBV5-5 and TRBJ2-7, with D tentatively TRBD1 (5 bases). Sequenced input: blood. The sequence derives from a man in his fifties with Graves' ophthalmopathy. The CDR3 coding sequence is TGTGCCAGCAGCTTGACCCTCCGGACAAATTACGAGCAGTACTTC. Translation gives CASSLTLRTNYEQYF.